The 30 T cell receptor beta chains in this list originate from one sample, sequenced in a study of blood T cell repertoires in COVID-19. Clones were sequenced by immunoSEQ multiplex PCR, and TCRdb holds only the in-frame ones, with some missing. The data hold over 200,000 clones, with 83% observed a single time. The specimen was peripheral blood. All receptors come from a woman aged 30 to 39 with COVID-19, enrolled during active disease.

The CDR3: CASSVSGTDPYNEQFF. CDR3 coding DNA: TGCGCCAGCAGCGTATCCGGGACAGATCCTTACAATGAGCAGTTCTTC. J is TRBJ2-1 and V is TRBV5-1; 7 bases map to TRBD1. The V gene's germline CDR1 is SGHRS and CDR2 YFSETQ. The CDR3 is made up of 16 amino acids. V lost 4 bases to trimming and J lost 4 bases; unmatched junction nucleotides: 11.

The gene calls are TRBV6-2 or TRBV6-3 and TRBJ2-7; 7 bases map to TRBD1. Germline trimming cut 0 bases from V and 4 bases from J; bases unmatched to any gene: 3. The CDR3 has 14 amino acids. The germline V gene encodes CDR1 MNHEY and CDR2 SVGEGT. In DNA form, the CDR3 reads TGTGCCAGCAGTTACTCGGGACAGCGGTACGAGCAGTACTTC. It is translated as CASSYSGQRYEQYF.

The rearrangement links TRBV5-1 to TRBJ2-1, with D possibly being TRBD2 (5 bases). Germline V gene sequence: CDR1 SGHRS, CDR2 YFSETQ. CDR3 size: 18 residues. Trimming pared 4 bases from V and 7 bases from J, leaving 27 bases between. The CDR3 loop is CASSPSGSPTSSGNEQFF. CDR3 nucleotide sequence: TGCGCCAGCAGCCCAAGCGGTTCTCCGACTTCCTCCGGGAATGAGCAGTTCTTC.

The rearrangement joins TRBV5-4 to TRBJ1-2; D call uncertain. This CDR3 is built from 11 residues. The germline gives CDR1 SGHNT, CDR2 YYREEE (reference sequence). The V gene lost 3 bases and the J gene lost 2 bases, with 2 bases spanning the gap. CDR3 sequence reads: CASSSNYGYTF. DNA of the CDR3: TGTGCCAGCAGCTCGAACTATGGCTACACCTTC.

This rearrangement joins TRBV9 to TRBJ1-3; D may be TRBD1 (6 bases). With 4 bases removed from V and 4 bases from J, the gap between germline ends came to 12 bases. This CDR3 spans 14 amino acids. The V gene's germline CDR1 is SGDLS and CDR2 YYNGEE. CDR3 sequence reads: CASSSTGWGNTIYF. The CDR3 region has the DNA TGTGCCAGCAGCTCAACAGGGTGGGGAAACACCATATATTTT.

The V and J genes are TRBV19 and TRBJ1-6; a weak D match, TRBD1 (5 bases). Per the germline V gene, CDR1 is LNHDA and CDR2 is SQIVND (reference sequence). The V end was cut by 11 bases, the J end by 4 bases, with 21 bases between. This CDR3 has 16 residues. The CDR3: CASGRERGIYNSPLHF. The CDR3 nucleotides read TGTGCCTCAGGGAGGGAACGGGGAATTTATAATTCACCCCTCCACTTT.

The V gene is TRBV2, the J gene TRBJ1-1; D is uncertain. With 6 bases removed from V and 7 bases from J, the gap between germline ends came to 15 bases. This CDR3 region has 13 residues. Per the germline V gene, CDR1 is SNHLY and CDR2 is FYNNEI. This chain's CDR3 is CASREEGAIEAFF. In DNA, the CDR3 is TGTGCCAGCAGGGAGGAGGGTGCGATTGAAGCTTTCTTT.

The sample holds a few counts of this clone. This chain joins TRBV5-6 and TRBJ2-7, with a tentative D call TRBD1 (6 bases). Germline values: CDR1 SGHDT, CDR2 YYEEEE. This CDR3 has 11 amino acids. V shed 4 bases and J shed 10 bases, with 12 bases lying between them. CDR3 in DNA: TGTGCCAGCAGCCTCGGACAGAGCCAGTACTTC. This codes for CASSLGQSQYF.

The genes are TRBV7-6 and TRBJ2-1, with 7 bases lining up with TRBD2. J was trimmed by 5 bases and V by 5 bases; bases with no gene match: 12. The CDR3 has 16 residues. Germline V gene lookup returns CDR1 SGHVS and CDR2 FNYEAQ. The CDR3 DNA sequence: TGTGCCAGCAGCCCCGTCGGGGGAGGGGCACACAATGAGCAGTTCTTC. Amino acid sequence: CASSPVGGGAHNEQFF.

Of note for this clone: A junction boundary mismatches the germline segment, possibly from a read error. V gene TRBV7-3 combines with J gene TRBJ1-2; 7 bases match TRBD1. Germline CDR1 and CDR2: SGHTA and FQGTGA. The CDR3 runs to 12 residues. The CDR3 is CASSAPGQTPYF. For the CDR3, the DNA is TGTGCCAGCAGCGCCCCGGGACAGACACCCTACTTC.

The chain is built from TRBV24-1 and TRBJ2-3; possible D gene TRBD1, 6 bases. There are 14 residues in the CDR3. Germline loops: CDR1 KGHDR, CDR2 SFDVKD. With 7 bases removed from V and 2 bases from J, the gap between germline ends came to 12 bases. The CDR3 DNA follows: TGTGCCACCAGAGGACAGATCCCCACAGATACGCAGTATTTT. Protein sequence: CATRGQIPTDTQYF.

The J gene is TRBJ1-2, the V gene TRBV19; the D is unclear. Deletions cut 6 bases from V and 4 bases from J, with 18 bases between. Germline CDR1 reads LNHDA; CDR2 reads SQIVND (reference sequence). The CDR3 runs to 15 residues. CDR3 bases: TGTGCCAGTAGCACCGCACCAGTCTTCCTCTATGGCTACACCTTC. It yields the protein CASSTAPVFLYGYTF. The full variable domain, with the rest looked up from reference TRBV19 and TRBJ1-2, is DGGITQSPKYLFRKEGQNVTLSCEQNLNHDAMYWYRQDPGQGLRLIYYSQIVNDFQKGDIAEGYSVSREKKESFPLTVTSAQKNPTAFYLCASSTAPVFLYGYTFGSGTRLTVV.

The chain carries TRBV4-1 and TRBJ2-7, with 10 bases fitting TRBD1. V trimming: 1 base; J trimming: 6 bases; junction bases outside the gene matches: 3. Germline V gene data show CDR1 as MGHRA and CDR2 as YSYEKL. The CDR3 is made up of 14 amino acids. This CDR3 is CASSQGTGGIEQYF. In nucleotides, the CDR3 is TGCGCCAGCAGCCAAGGGACAGGGGGGATCGAGCAGTACTTC.

This clone was recorded a few times. CDR3 coding DNA: TGTGCCAGCAGCGTAGACACTGGAAACACCATATATTTT. Translated: CASSVDTGNTIYF. The genes are TRBV9 and TRBJ1-3, with unresolved D. V was clipped by 0 bases and J by 2 bases, with 3 bases between them. The CDR3 length is 13 residues. Germline assignment: CDR1 SGDLS and CDR2 YYNGEE.

The V and J genes are TRBV4-2 and TRBJ1-1, with 7 bases identical to TRBD1. Unmatched junction bases numbered 7, after V lost 4 bases and J lost 2 bases. The CDR3 consists of 15 residues. The V gene's germline CDR1 is LGHNA and CDR2 YNFKEQ. The chain's CDR3 is CASSRTDRLNTEAFF. In DNA, the CDR3 is TGTGCCAGCAGCCGCACGGACAGGCTTAACACTGAAGCTTTCTTT.

Written as DNA, the CDR3 is TGTGCCAGCAGTTCCCAGGGTTCCACCCTCCACTTT. Its protein product is CASSSQGSTLHF. V usage is TRBV28 and J usage is TRBJ1-6; D may be TRBD1 (5 bases). The CDR3 spans 12 residues. V lost 4 bases, J lost 14 bases, and 12 bases lay in between. Per germline, CDR1 MDHEN and CDR2 SYDVKM.

This clone was seen only a few times. The J gene is TRBJ2-1, the V gene TRBV3-1 (or the pseudogene TRBV3-2); 11 nucleotides match TRBD2. This CDR3 comprises 18 residues. The germline V gene encodes CDR1 LGHDT and CDR2 YNNKEL (reference sequence). J lost 4 bases, V lost 2 bases, and 10 bases had no gene match. The CDR3, as DNA: TGTGCCAGCAGCCAACCCCCGAGGACTAGCGGGTTTTACAATGAGCAGTTCTTC. Translating gives CASSQPPRTSGFYNEQFF.

The chain uses TRBV18 and TRBJ1-2; D possibly corresponds to TRBD1 (5 bases). Germline CDR1 and CDR2: KGHSH and LQKENI. Between the trimmed V and J ends, which lost 3 bases and 14 bases, there was a span of 16 bases. The CDR3 has 12 residues. CDR3 DNA: TGTGCCAGCTCACCCCCTCCGGCAGGGTTAACCTTC. This gives the protein CASSPPPAGLTF.

The chain recombines TRBV2 with TRBJ2-7, with 12 bases matching TRBD2. CDR1 SNHLY and CDR2 FYNNEI come from the germline V gene. J was trimmed by 0 bases and V by 7 bases; bases with no gene match: 4. The CDR3 has 15 amino acids. The CDR3 nucleotides are TGTGCCAGCATCCTAGCGGGAGGGGGCTCCTACGAGCAGTACTTC. Its protein is CASILAGGGSYEQYF.

The chain is built from TRBV10-3 and TRBJ2-1, with a possible D match to TRBD2 (7 bases). The germline gives CDR1 ENHRY, CDR2 SYGVKD. The CDR3 is 16 residues long. V gave up 2 bases and J gave up 10 bases, with 21 bases separating them. CDR3 in DNA: TGTGCCATCAGTGAGATCTTAGGTCGGGGGGCGGACGAGCAGTTCTTC. Amino acid sequence: CAISEILGRGADEQFF.

The V call is TRBV3-1 (or the pseudogene TRBV3-2), the J call TRBJ2-3; D is unresolved. CDR1 and CDR2 (germline): LGHDT, YNNKEL (reference sequence). The CDR3 has 13 amino acids. V gave up 0 bases and J gave up 4 bases, with 5 bases separating them. The CDR3 here is CASSQDLSDTQYF. The CDR3 region has the DNA TGTGCCAGCAGCCAAGATCTGTCAGATACGCAGTATTTT.

The V gene is TRBV6-5, the J gene TRBJ2-5, with TRBD2 matching over 8 bases. V was clipped by 6 bases and J by 0 bases; unmatched bases: 6. This CDR3 comprises 15 residues. CDR1 MNHEY and CDR2 SVGAGI come from the germline V gene. The CDR3 spells CASSRGLVNQETQYF. CDR3 in DNA: TGTGCCAGCAGCCGGGGACTAGTCAACCAAGAGACCCAGTACTTC.

V gene TRBV2 combines with J gene TRBJ2-1; a possible D gene is TRBD2 (5 bases). Germline-derived CDR1 and CDR2 are SNHLY and FYNNEI. The CDR3 spans 12 residues. V dropped 6 bases and J dropped 8 bases, with 11 bases sitting between them. This CDR3 is CASRIQRDEQFF. The CDR3 region has the DNA TGTGCCAGCAGGATCCAGAGGGATGAGCAGTTCTTC.

The chain carries TRBV27 and TRBJ2-3; 14 nucleotides line up with TRBD2. V shed 5 bases, J shed 0 bases, and the junction held 4 bases outside the gene matches. The CDR3 runs to 17 residues. In germline, CDR1 is MNHEY, CDR2 SMNVEV (reference sequence). CDR3 bases: TGTGCCAGCAGTCTACGACTAGCGGGGGGGAGCACAGATACGCAGTATTTT. It specifies CASSLRLAGGSTDTQYF.

The gene calls are TRBV25-1 and TRBJ2-5, with 8 bases matching TRBD1. The V and J ends lost 3 bases and 5 bases, in that order; junction bases with no gene match: 8. This CDR3 has 15 residues. Germline-derived CDR1 and CDR2 are MGHDK and SYGVNS. The CDR3 is CASSDPRTGGETQYF. The CDR3 bases are TGTGCCAGCAGTGACCCCCGTACAGGGGGGGAGACCCAGTACTTC.

This rearrangement joins TRBV27 to TRBJ1-6; D is uncertain. V lost 5 bases and J lost 0, with 11 bases in between. The CDR3 is 16 residues long. The germline V gene encodes CDR1 MNHEY and CDR2 SMNVEV (reference sequence). CDR3 loop: CASSAKGSSYNSPLHF. For the CDR3, the DNA is TGTGCCAGCAGTGCGAAAGGGAGCTCCTATAATTCACCCCTCCACTTT.

The chain is built from TRBV6-4 and TRBJ2-2; 10 bases are shared with TRBD1. The junction had 8 bases not matched to a gene; V was cut back by 6 bases and J by 4 bases. Germline-derived CDR1 and CDR2 are MRHNA and SNTAGT. The length of the CDR3 is 16 residues. CDR3 bases: TGTGCCAGCAGCCCGTCCCGGGACAGGGGCACCGGGGAGCTGTTTTTT. Amino acids: CASSPSRDRGTGELFF.

This rearrangement joins TRBV7-3 to TRBJ2-2; maybe TRBD2 (6 bases). V was cut by 2 bases and J by 6 bases, with 13 bases left in between. The germline V gene has CDR1 SGHTA and CDR2 FQGTGA. This CDR3 is 15 amino acids long. The CDR3 coding sequence is TGTGCCAGCAGCTTAGTTCGCGGAGGGCCCGGGGAGCTGTTTTTT. It codes for CASSLVRGGPGELFF.

The chain combines TRBV12-3 or TRBV12-4 with TRBJ1-2; D uncertain. V dropped 2 bases and J dropped 4 bases, with 2 bases sitting between them. The CDR3 contains 11 residues. CDR3 DNA sequence: TGTGCCAGCAGTTTACTCTATGGCTACACCTTC. It specifies CASSLLYGYTF.

The chain combines TRBV30 with TRBJ1-5; D is undetermined. This CDR3 has 16 residues. The germline CDR1 and CDR2 sequences are GTSNPN and SVGIG (reference sequence). V was pared by 2 bases and J by 5 bases, with 19 bases between. CDR3 coding DNA: TGTGCCTGGAGTTTGGCAGGTCAGTCCCCTTATCAGCCCCAGCATTTT. The encoded protein is CAWSLAGQSPYQPQHF. Drawing the rest from reference TRBV30 and TRBJ1-5, the complete variable domain is SQTIHQWPATLVQPVGSPLSLECTVEGTSNPNLYWYRQAAGRGLQLLFYSVGIGQISSEVPQNLSASRPQDRQFILSSKKLLLSDSGFYLCAWSLAGQSPYQPQHFGDGTRLSIL.